This T cell receptor beta chain was sequenced for a study of radiotherapy plus CTLA-4 blockade in lung cancer. About the research overall: Around a sixth of patients responded objectively, and around 32% achieved disease control.

The study's findings and limits: Strongest reported response predictors: early blood clone changes and post-radiation interferon-beta. In blood, tumor-derived TCR clones expanded after radiotherapy plus ipilimumab.

Here immunoSEQ multiplex PCR was the method, and the copy in TCRdb shows in-frame clones only, minus some. The sample records around 80,000 clones, more than 80% being singletons. The study treated chemo-refractory metastatic non-small-cell lung cancer patients with focal radiation plus ipilimumab CTLA-4 blockade. Points on this clone: Antigen unknown.

Germline V gene lookup returns CDR1 SGDLS and CDR2 YYNGEE. V was clipped by 4 bases and J by 6 bases, with 17 bases between them. This CDR3 is built from 14 residues. The sample in question was peripheral blood, obtained from a patient treated with radiotherapy plus ipilimumab. This TCR was recovered from a human donor with non-small cell lung cancer who had stable disease on radiotherapy plus ipilimumab. This sequence joins TRBV9 and TRBJ2-7; TRBD2 is a possible D gene (6 bases). The CDR3 sequence is CASSWDFRSGEQYF. The CDR3 bases are TGTGCCAGCAGCTGGGACTTTAGAAGCGGCGAGCAGTACTTC.